One and the same sample provided the 12 T cell receptor beta chains below, sequenced in a study of Ad26.COV2.S vaccination and SARS-CoV-2 variants. Generated by immunoSEQ multiplex PCR, the TCRdb table keeps only in-frame clones and is missing some. The profile shows 350,000 to 500,000 clones, roughly 91% of them singletons. Regarding treatment: roughly 20 received Ad26.COV2.S at low or high dose, single or two shots; 5 received placebo; per-sample allocation not given. Samples were taken on day 63 after the first vaccine or placebo injection. The source material was peripheral blood, sampled in a trial of Ad26.COV2.S vaccine versus placebo. These receptors originate from a person between 18 and 65 years old who received the Ad26.COV2.S COVID-19 vaccine or a placebo.

The CDR3 here is CASSNFQGSLQYF. CDR3 nucleotides: TGTGCCAGCAGCAATTTCCAGGGGAGCCTTCAGTACTTC. This chain connects TRBV28 to TRBJ2-4, with D possibly being TRBD1 (6 bases). Germline CDR1 and CDR2: MDHEN and SYDVKM. Trimming stripped 6 bases from V and 11 bases from J, with 17 bases between. This CDR3 has 13 amino acids.

The chain employs TRBV2 and TRBJ2-3; TRBD2 matches at 7 bases. Looked up from germline, CDR1 is SNHLY and CDR2 is FYNNEI. V lost 7 bases, J lost 1 base, and 5 bases stayed unmatched. CDR3 size: 14 residues. The CDR3 coding sequence is TGTGCCAGCAAACGGACTAGGGGCACAGATACGCAGTATTTT. Translated, it gives CASKRTRGTDTQYF.

The CDR3, as DNA: TGTGCCAGCTCTCAATTGGCAGGGGTCGATAGAAACGCGAACACCGGGGAGCTGTTTTTT. Its protein product is CASSQLAGVDRNANTGELFF. V gene TRBV18 combines with J gene TRBJ2-2, with D possibly being TRBD1 (6 bases). V was shortened by 6 bases and J by 0 bases, with 26 bases between the two germline ends. Germline values: CDR1 KGHSH, CDR2 LQKENI. The CDR3 consists of 20 residues.

The genes are TRBV6-2 or TRBV6-3 and TRBJ2-7; D perhaps matches TRBD2 (5 bases). This CDR3 comprises 13 residues. V was shortened by 5 bases and J by 1 base, with 9 bases between the two germline ends. Germline CDR1 and CDR2: MNHEY and SVGEGT. CDR3 residues: CASSTGISYEQYF. CDR3 nucleotides: TGTGCCAGCAGTACCGGGATTTCCTACGAGCAGTACTTC.

The rearrangement joins TRBV6-6 to TRBJ2-4; TRBD2 might be the D (5 bases). This CDR3 has 13 residues. V lost 8 bases and J lost 6, with 14 bases in between. The V gene's germline CDR1 is MNHNY and CDR2 SVGAGI (reference sequence). CDR3 nucleotides: TGTGCCAGCGCCACACGGGGTAGAAACATTCAGTACTTC. Protein sequence: CASATRGRNIQYF.

This chain uses TRBV7-2 with TRBJ1-1; no clear D. The CDR3 loop spans 13 amino acids. The V and J ends lost 1 base and 1 base respectively, with 4 bases between them. Germline V CDR1 and CDR2: SGHTA, FQGNSA. Here the CDR3 DNA reads TGTGCCAGCAGCTTAGGAACGAACACTGAAGCTTTCTTT. The encoded protein is CASSLGTNTEAFF.

This chain connects TRBV7-9 to TRBJ1-4; 8 bases agree with TRBD1. CDR1 SEHNR and CDR2 FQNEAQ come from the germline V gene (reference sequence). V was clipped by 0 bases and J by 3 bases; unmatched bases: 6. The CDR3 runs 17 residues. The CDR3 protein is CASSLAPGQGPNEKLFF. For the CDR3, the DNA is TGTGCCAGCAGCTTAGCCCCCGGACAGGGTCCTAATGAAAAACTGTTTTTT.

This chain uses TRBV10-2 with TRBJ1-5, with 7 positions matching TRBD1. V lost 6 bases to trimming and J lost 3 bases; unmatched junction nucleotides: 2. The germline V gene has CDR1 WSHSY and CDR2 SAAADI. This CDR3 region has 13 residues. The CDR3 DNA follows: TGCGCCAGCAGACAGGGGATCAATCAGCCCCAGCATTTT. The encoded protein is CASRQGINQPQHF.

The chain carries TRBV2 and TRBJ2-3; TRBD2 agrees at 16 bases. In germline, CDR1 is SNHLY, CDR2 FYNNEI. Trimming removed 8 bases from V and 1 base from J; junction bases left unmatched: 15. The CDR3 totals 20 residues. DNA of the CDR3: TGTGCCAGCCTAAACTTCCCCGGGACTAGCGGGAGGGCCGGCACAGATACGCAGTATTTT. This gives the protein CASLNFPGTSGRAGTDTQYF.

The chain employs TRBV5-1 and TRBJ1-2; TRBD1 might be the D (5 bases). V was cut by 4 bases and J by 2 bases, with 15 bases left in between. Germline V gene sequence: CDR1 SGHRS, CDR2 YFSETQ. The CDR3 totals 15 residues. CDR3: CASSPQGPSNYGYTF. Written as DNA, the CDR3 is TGCGCCAGCAGCCCCCAGGGCCCATCAAACTATGGCTACACCTTC.

This chain links TRBV7-2 with TRBJ2-3; a possible D gene is TRBD2 (5 bases). CDR1 is SGHTA, CDR2 FQGNSA, per germline. The CDR3 is 15 amino acids. V lost 5 bases to trimming and J lost 2 bases, with 14 bases between them. CDR3 DNA: TGTGCCAGCAGCCCCAGAGCGGCACCCACAGATACGCAGTATTTT. The encoded protein is CASSPRAAPTDTQYF.

The chain employs TRBV24-1 and TRBJ2-1; weak D call: TRBD1 (5 bases). Looked up from germline, CDR1 is KGHDR and CDR2 is SFDVKD. V was shortened by 4 bases and J by 6 bases, with 15 bases between the two germline ends. This CDR3 is built from 15 residues. The CDR3: CATSETGQRGNEQFF. In nucleotides, the CDR3 is TGTGCCACCAGTGAAACCGGGCAAAGGGGCAATGAGCAGTTCTTC.